This T cell receptor beta chain originates from a study of cytomegalovirus exposure and HLA in healthy donors. Points from the study as a whole: On later analysis, the bulk of CMV-associated TCR beta chains appeared to be HLA-restricted. A link between a missense DCLRE1C variant and TCR beta V- and J-gene trimming emerged from a later analysis.

For this clone: The antigen is not known.

Researchers ran the PCR with 60 Vbeta and 13 Jbeta primers. TCRdb's table, derived via immunoSEQ multiplex PCR, lists solely in-frame clones and lacks some. The sample consists of around 140,000 clones, 70% of them appearing once. Germline V CDR1 and CDR2: SEHNR, FQNEAQ (reference sequence). CDR3 length: 14 amino acids. Trimming took off 3 bases at V and 8 bases at J, with 16 bases between the two ends. The sequence was collected from a woman aged 60 to 75 in good health and CMV-seropositive. This chain uses TRBV7-9 with TRBJ1-2; TRBD1 is a possible D gene (6 bases). The sequenced sample consisted of PBMCs. CDR3 in amino acids: CASSFGGRQAGYTF. The CDR3 DNA sequence: TGTGCCAGCAGCTTCGGGGGGCGTCAAGCCGGCTACACCTTC.